This T cell receptor (beta chain) was profiled in a study of long-term antiretroviral therapy in people with HIV. Survey level was the resolution at which the v3.0 immunoSEQ assay ran. Sequenced by immunoSEQ multiplex PCR; TCRdb stores in-frame clones only, minus some. The sample has 25,000 to 35,000 clones; around 89% are singletons. A remark on this clone: Other DNA variants within this sample encode the same CDR3.

CDR3 length: 11 residues. Deletions cut 2 bases from V and 3 bases from J, with 3 bases between. Germline CDR1 reads SGHNT; CDR2 reads YYREEE (reference sequence). Every sample had roughly 1-11 million cryopreserved PBMC in it before DNA extraction. The clonotype originates from a woman aged 18 to 35 with HIV. The chain combines TRBV5-4 with TRBJ2-7; D unresolved. The material was unsorted PBMCs, obtained 0.5 years after starting antiretroviral therapy. CDR3 region: CASSLGYEQYF. As DNA, the CDR3 is TGTGCCAGCAGCTTAGGCTACGAGCAGTACTTC.